The clone carrying this T cell receptor (beta chain) appeared a few times. This sample was included in a study of early T cells in non-severe SARS-CoV-2 infection. Unique molecular identifiers were attached to individual cDNA molecules. TCRdb ran MiXCR on the 5' RACE reads and lists one entry per CDR3 protein. The data contain around 59,000 distinct CDR3 sequences, around an eighth of them seen just once; the ten biggest clones take up over 3%. Germline lookup yields CDR1 SQVTM and CDR2 ANQGSEA. Trimming removed 5 bases from V and 1 base from J, with 11 bases in between. The CDR3 loop spans 13 amino acids.

Sequencing was performed on whole blood. V is TRBV29-1 and J is TRBJ1-1, with no clear D. The TCR was taken from an adult who was a healthcare worker with PCR-confirmed SARS-CoV-2 infection or an uninfected control (not recorded which). CDR3 in amino acids: CSVTRAANTEAFF. DNA of the CDR3: TGCAGCGTTACCCGGGCAGCGAACACTGAAGCTTTCTTT.